The sequence of this T cell receptor beta chain was determined in a study of blood T cell repertoires in COVID-19. Study-wide background: The United States, Italy and Spain supplied acute and convalescent COVID-19 samples. PBMCs, B-cell-depleted T cells, or T cells were the source of the cDNA or gDNA that made up the material.

The table lists this clone with a count of one. Original analysis: Amplifying reference gene primers gave estimates of nucleated cell counts. TCRdb's table, derived via immunoSEQ multiplex PCR, lists solely in-frame clones and lacks some. That table gives V, J and clone size, and the DNA gave D and trimming. The profile covers under 150,000 clones, with approximately 81% appearing a single time and 1.5% to 1.8% taken by the ten largest. The CDR3 consists of 15 residues. Trimming shortened V by 11 bases and J by 0 bases, and 17 bases separated the two germline ends. The germline V gene has CDR1 SNHLY and CDR2 FYNNEI.

This rearrangement joins TRBV2 to TRBJ1-5; D unresolved. Sequencing was performed on peripheral blood. This receptor was obtained from a man aged 50-60 years with acute or convalescent COVID-19. The CDR3 spells CASTVSEVSNQPQHF. In nucleotides, the CDR3 is TGTGCCTCCACGGTATCTGAGGTTAGCAATCAGCCCCAGCATTTT.